This T cell receptor beta chain derives from a study of cytomegalovirus exposure and HLA in healthy donors. V dropped 0 bases and J dropped 4; count of bases not matched to a gene: 1. Germline V gene data show CDR1 as SGHNT and CDR2 as YYREEE (reference sequence). This CDR3 spans 15 amino acids. Both 60 Vbeta primers and 13 Jbeta primers went into the PCR. Clones were sequenced by immunoSEQ multiplex PCR, and TCRdb holds only the in-frame ones, with some missing. This table holds around 150,000 clones, 65% to 80% found once. Sequencing used PBMCs. This TCR was recovered from a female donor in good health and CMV-seronegative. J is TRBJ2-2 and V is TRBV5-4; 9 bases are shared with TRBD2. The CDR3 coding sequence is TGTGCCAGCAGCTTGGAAGCGGGGGGCACCGGGGAGCTGTTTTTT. Amino acid sequence: CASSLEAGGTGELFF.